This T cell receptor beta chain was captured by sequencing in a study of cytomegalovirus exposure and HLA in healthy donors. In the PCR, 60 Vbeta and 13 Jbeta primers were used. The assay was immunoSEQ multiplex PCR, and TCRdb's table has in-frame clones only and misses some. In the table there are 210,000 or so clones, around 76% of which are singletons. Deletions cut 3 bases from V and 6 bases from J, with 22 bases between. This CDR3 has 17 amino acids. The germline CDR1 and CDR2 sequences are MNHEY and SMNVEV (reference sequence). This rearrangement joins TRBV27 to TRBJ2-3, with D maybe TRBD2 (5 bases). The sample taken for sequencing was PBMCs. The TCR originated in a man aged 18 to 35 in good health and CMV-seronegative. The CDR3 sequence: CASSFSPPGVGADTQYF. The CDR3 DNA follows: TGTGCCAGCAGTTTCTCTCCCCCCGGTGTGGGAGCGGATACGCAGTATTTT.